This T cell receptor (beta chain) was observed in a study of blood T cell repertoires in COVID-19 (dated by TCRdb to 2018 to 2020). Context from the whole study: Collaborator samples came from the United States, Italy and Spain and covered acute and convalescent phases of COVID-19. The samples were drawn from the first 160 participants of the ongoing ImmuneRACE study and from over a thousand subjects provided by 6 global collaborators. A freely available public database, intended as a resource for researchers studying the immune response to SARS-CoV-2, is where the repertoires were released. The prospective study material was composed of cDNA or gDNA derived from T cells, B-cell-depleted T cells, or PBMCs. Nearly every sample came with metadata listing a de-identified subject ID, COVID-19 status, age in years and sex. The dataset comprised deeply sampled blood TCRbeta repertoires from subjects exposed to, actively infected with, or recovered from COVID-19. Where available, HLA class I and class II types were taken from metadata supplied by the sample provider and were not determined by assay-based typing. Broader findings and caveats from the paper: Clinical and demographic metadata were provided uncurated, with the amount varying by source and participant.

Remarks on this clone: What antigen it recognizes has not been identified. The input lacks base qualities; no much larger clone sits a single base away.

The CDR3 starts with the cysteine, ends with the phenylalanine, and has 16 residues. Only CDR3 DNA remains: 48 bases, in frame from the first base. Germline trimming: 1 base from V, 8 bases from J; junction bases outside gene matches: 8. According to the germline V gene, CDR1 reads LGHNA and CDR2 reads YSLEER. The immunoSEQ Assay, a bias-controlled multiplex PCR, was used to amplify TCRbeta CDR3 regions from genomic DNA. The paper's data handling went like this. The number of nucleated cells in each sample was estimated from the amplification of reference gene primers within the assay. Sequence reads were collapsed and filtered to measure the absolute abundance of every unique TCRbeta CDR3 rearrangement. For each sample, productive Simpson clonality was calculated as the square root of Simpson's diversity index over productive rearrangements. The source is immuneACCESS, and TCRdb retained only in-frame sequences with V and J called. Part of the clones is not carried over; for the studies checked, unresolved V genes explain less than half of this, and the remainder is unexplained. V and J calls plus clone size are reproduced from that table; the DNA served to infer D and trimming. The sample yields under 250,000 clones; roughly 85% were counted once. Of the sample, approximately 2.4% falls within the top ten clones.

One collaborating source in Seattle enrolled patients during active infection and followed them longitudinally through the course of disease. The collaborating institutions used their own protocols to collect whole blood in K2EDTA tubes. For TCRbeta analysis, collaborator samples were shipped as frozen whole blood, as isolated PBMCs, or as DNA extracted from either sample type. The TCR originated in a woman aged 70 to 79 with COVID-19, enrolled during active disease. The V and J genes are TRBV4-3 and TRBJ1-6; 7 junctional bases match TRBD1. The specimen was peripheral blood. The nucleotide sequence is TGCGCCAGCAGCCAAGTCCTGGCAGGGGGTCATTCACCCCTCCACTTT. This sequence encodes CASSQVLAGGHSPLHF.